One sample yielded the 13 T cell receptor beta chains listed below, sequenced in a study of graft-versus-host responses after intestinal transplantation. What these receptors recognize is not known. Repertoires were generated with immunoSEQ multiplex PCR, while TCRdb's copy carries only in-frame clones and drops some. The table includes approximately 60,000 clones, more than 90% detected once. This specimen consisted of unstimulated CD8+ T cells sorted from spleen or lymph node cells, obtained before transplant. All receptors derive from a human donor who was the organ donor for an intestinal transplant.

The genes are TRBV28 and TRBJ2-5; 8 bases map to TRBD2. Trimming took 6 bases from V and 4 from J; bases not matched to a gene: 37. The germline V gene encodes CDR1 MDHEN and CDR2 SYDVKM. The CDR3 has 24 residues. The CDR3 reads CASSATGGTSPITTRSIGTETQYF. For the CDR3, the DNA is TGTGCCAGCAGCGCCACGGGGGGGACTAGTCCTATAACGACTAGGTCGATCGGAACAGAGACCCAGTACTTC.

This chain links TRBV2 with TRBJ2-5, with TRBD1 as a possible D gene (5 bases). The CDR3 is 14 amino acids. V lost 2 bases and J 2 bases, leaving 9 bases between the germline ends. CDR1 is SNHLY and CDR2 is FYNNEI in the germline V gene. The CDR3 DNA sequence: TGTGCCAGCAGTGAAATCAGGGTTCAAGAGACCCAGTACTTC. Translating it yields CASSEIRVQETQYF. The complete variable domain, with remaining parts taken from reference TRBV2 and TRBJ2-5, reads EPEVTQTPSHQVTQMGQEVILRCVPISNHLYFYWYRQILGQKVEFLVSFYNNEISEKSEIFDDQFSVERPDGSNFTLKIRSTKLEDSAMYFCASSEIRVQETQYFGPGTRLLVL.

The rearrangement links TRBV20-1 to TRBJ2-7, with D tentatively TRBD2 (5 bases). The CDR3 has 11 residues. The germline V gene has CDR1 DFQATT and CDR2 SNEGSKA (reference sequence). Trimming pared 6 bases from V and 9 bases from J, leaving 15 bases between. CDR3 sequence: CSARRRVLQYF. CDR3 bases: TGCAGTGCCCGAAGGCGGGTTTTGCAGTACTTC.

The chain joins TRBV30 to TRBJ2-7, with D possibly TRBD1 on 6 matching bases. The CDR3 is 13 amino acids. V lost 0 bases and J lost 7, with 13 bases in between. Germline CDR1 reads GTSNPN; CDR2 reads SVGIG (reference sequence). The CDR3 DNA reads as TGTGCCTGGAGTGTAACAGGGCCCCGGGAGCAGTACTTC. Translating gives CAWSVTGPREQYF.

This clone showed up just once. Other DNA sequences within the sample encode an identical CDR3. The V gene is TRBV9, the J gene TRBJ2-7; D not resolved. V gave up 0 bases and J gave up 1 base, with 8 bases separating them. CDR3 length: 14 amino acids. Germline values: CDR1 SGDLS, CDR2 YYNGEE. Here the CDR3 reads CASSVGPGSYEQYF. The CDR3 region has the DNA TGTGCCAGCAGCGTAGGTCCAGGTTCCTACGAGCAGTACTTC.

The chain has TRBV6-5 and TRBJ1-1; tentative D call: TRBD1 (6 bases). The germline V gene encodes CDR1 MNHEY and CDR2 SVGAGI. V was trimmed by 6 bases and J by 4 bases, leaving 15 bases between them. The CDR3 contains 14 residues. CDR3 DNA: TGTGCCAGCAGCAGTACAGGGTTCGGCACTGAAGCTTTCTTT. Translating gives CASSSTGFGTEAFF.

The chain links TRBV4-1 to TRBJ1-1, with no clear D. CDR3 length: 14 residues. Trimming removed 5 bases from V and 4 bases from J, with 14 bases in between. CDR1 MGHRA and CDR2 YSYEKL come from the germline V gene. CDR3 in DNA: TGCGCCAGCAGCTCCTCCTCTGGAGGCACTGAAGCTTTCTTT. This translates into CASSSSSGGTEAFF.

The chain employs TRBV11-3 and TRBJ1-1, with 8 positions matching TRBD1. Germline trimming cut 5 bases from V and 2 bases from J; bases unmatched to any gene: 4. Germline assignment: CDR1 SGHNT and CDR2 YENEEA. The CDR3 runs 14 residues. The CDR3 region has the DNA TGTGCCAGCAGCCATGGACAGGGAAACACTGAAGCTTTCTTT. Residues: CASSHGQGNTEAFF.

The gene calls are TRBV28 and TRBJ2-7; a possible D gene is TRBD2 (5 bases). CDR1 MDHEN and CDR2 SYDVKM come from the germline V gene. The V end lost 3 bases, the J end lost 6 bases, and 24 bases lay between the germline ends. The CDR3 runs 17 residues. This chain's CDR3 is CASSFAIIGLGVPEQYF. For the CDR3, the DNA is TGTGCCAGCAGTTTTGCCATTATCGGGCTCGGGGTCCCCGAGCAGTACTTC.

The rearrangement links TRBV9 to TRBJ2-2; D remains unclear. The CDR3 is made up of 14 amino acids. V was pared by 2 bases and J by 0 bases, with 5 bases between. Germline V gene data show CDR1 as SGDLS and CDR2 as YYNGEE. CDR3 loop: CASSVAANTGELFF. In DNA form, the CDR3 reads TGTGCCAGCAGCGTGGCAGCGAACACCGGGGAGCTGTTTTTT.

In this sample, this clone turned up once. The V call is TRBV10-3, the J call TRBJ2-1, with 7 bases that match TRBD2. V was clipped by 2 bases and J by 2 bases; unmatched bases: 0. The CDR3 consists of 14 residues. Germline V gives CDR1 ENHRY, CDR2 SYGVKD. The CDR3 DNA is TGTGCCATCAGTGAGCGGGAGGCCTACAATGAGCAGTTCTTC. Protein product: CAISEREAYNEQFF.

The chain links TRBV5-1 to TRBJ2-1; 8 bases agree with TRBD2. Germline V gene lookup returns CDR1 SGHRS and CDR2 YFSETQ. The ends lost 6 bases at V and 5 bases at J; junction bases unmatched: 7. CDR3 length: 14 residues. The CDR3 sequence: CASTFGRAHNEQFF. The CDR3 nucleotides read TGCGCCAGCACATTCGGGAGGGCCCACAATGAGCAGTTCTTC.

Note on this clone: A read error may account for a junction end that differs from germline. The genes are TRBV7-7 and TRBJ2-1; D possibly corresponds to TRBD2 (5 bases). CDR1 is SSHAT, CDR2 FNYEAQ, per germline (reference sequence). This CDR3 contains 16 residues. As DNA, the CDR3 is TGTGCTAGCAGCTGGTATCCGGGATCGGCGTACAATGAGCAGTTCTTC. Translating gives CASSWYPGSAYNEQFF.